This TCR beta chain was captured by sequencing in a study of T cells in Graves' hyperthyroidism and ophthalmopathy. General observations from the study: The majority of expanded thyroid clonotypes above 0.001 also appeared in blood. It was a median around 6 months before onset that the model predicted ophthalmopathy.

Template material for amplifying TCR beta CDR3 regions consisted of RNA transcripts. The HTBI primer set served for first-round RT-PCR of the TCR CDR3. Each CDR3 protein gets one entry after TCRdb re-called the multiplex PCR reads with MiXCR. The sample yields hundreds of thousands of distinct CDR3 sequences, roughly a quarter seen once. The CDR3 is 15 residues long. V was trimmed by 7 bases and J by 2 bases, leaving 20 bases between them. Per the germline V gene, CDR1 is SQVTM and CDR2 is ANQGSEA. Uncontrolled infection, other autoimmune disease, pregnancy or lactation excluded patients. Points on this clonotype: Its target is not known.

The origin of this receptor is a woman in her twenties or thirties with Graves' ophthalmopathy. The specimen sequenced was blood. The V gene is TRBV29-1, the J gene TRBJ1-1, with D perhaps TRBD1 (5 bases). CDR3 region: CSAGWQQAQNTEAFF. DNA of the CDR3: TGCAGCGCAGGGTGGCAGCAGGCCCAAAACACTGAAGCTTTCTTT. Complete variable domain (other parts from reference TRBV29-1 and TRBJ1-1): SAVISQKPSRDICQRGTSLTIQCQVDSQVTMMFWYRQQPGQSLTLIATANQGSEATYESGFVIDKFPISRPNLTFSTLTVSNMSPEDSSIYLCSAGWQQAQNTEAFFGQGTRLTVV.